This T cell receptor (beta chain) was sequenced in a study of early T cells in non-severe SARS-CoV-2 infection. In this sample, this clonotype turned up many times. The CDR3 covers 14 residues. Trimming took 3 bases from V and 0 from J, leaving 9 bases between them. Germline CDR1 is SQVTM and CDR2 is ANQGSEA. Attachment of unique molecular identifiers was made to individual cDNA molecules. TCRdb reprocessed the 5' RACE reads with MiXCR, giving one entry per CDR3 protein. The sample carries 100,000 to 150,000 distinct CDR3 sequences, more than 13% recorded once. This sequence was found in an adult who was a healthcare worker with PCR-confirmed SARS-CoV-2 infection or an uninfected control (not recorded which). The chain carries TRBV29-1 and TRBJ2-1; no reliable D call. Specimen: whole blood. The CDR3 bases are TGCAGCGTTGATATCAAGAGCTCCTACAATGAGCAGTTCTTC. Translated, it gives CSVDIKSSYNEQFF.